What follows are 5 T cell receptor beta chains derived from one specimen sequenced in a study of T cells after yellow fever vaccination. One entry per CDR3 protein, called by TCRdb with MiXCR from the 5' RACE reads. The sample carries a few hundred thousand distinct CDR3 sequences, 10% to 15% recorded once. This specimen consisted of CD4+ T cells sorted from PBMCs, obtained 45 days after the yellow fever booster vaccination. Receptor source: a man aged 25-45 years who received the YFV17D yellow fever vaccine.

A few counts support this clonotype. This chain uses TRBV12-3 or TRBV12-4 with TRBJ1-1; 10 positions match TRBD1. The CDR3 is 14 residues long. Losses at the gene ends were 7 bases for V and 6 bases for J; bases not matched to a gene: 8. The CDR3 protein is CASTATGGASEAFF. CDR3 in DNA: TGTGCCAGCACGGCGACAGGGGGCGCGTCTGAAGCTTTCTTT.

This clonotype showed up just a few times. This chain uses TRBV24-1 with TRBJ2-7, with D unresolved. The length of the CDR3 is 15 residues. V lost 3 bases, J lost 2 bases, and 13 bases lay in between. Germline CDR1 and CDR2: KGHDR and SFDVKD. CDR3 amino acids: CATSDPTIDPYEQYF. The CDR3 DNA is TGTGCCACCAGTGATCCGACCATAGACCCCTACGAGCAGTACTTC.

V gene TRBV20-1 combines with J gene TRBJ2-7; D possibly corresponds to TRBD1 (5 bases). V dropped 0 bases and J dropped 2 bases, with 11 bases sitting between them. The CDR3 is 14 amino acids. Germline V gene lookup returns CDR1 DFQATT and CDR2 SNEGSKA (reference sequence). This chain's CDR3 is CSARDLQGAYEQYF. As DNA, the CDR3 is TGCAGTGCTAGAGATTTGCAGGGTGCCTACGAGCAGTACTTC.

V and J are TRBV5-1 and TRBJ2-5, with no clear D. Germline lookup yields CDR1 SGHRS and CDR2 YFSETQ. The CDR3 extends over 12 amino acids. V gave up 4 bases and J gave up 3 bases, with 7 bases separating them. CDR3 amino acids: CASSPPEETQYF. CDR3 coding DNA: TGCGCCAGCAGCCCTCCGGAAGAGACCCAGTACTTC.

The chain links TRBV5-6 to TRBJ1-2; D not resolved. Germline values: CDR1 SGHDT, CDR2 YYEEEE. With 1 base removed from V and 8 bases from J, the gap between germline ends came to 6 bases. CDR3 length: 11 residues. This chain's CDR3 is CASSLSAGYTF. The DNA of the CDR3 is TGTGCCAGCAGCTTGTCGGCGGGCTACACCTTC.